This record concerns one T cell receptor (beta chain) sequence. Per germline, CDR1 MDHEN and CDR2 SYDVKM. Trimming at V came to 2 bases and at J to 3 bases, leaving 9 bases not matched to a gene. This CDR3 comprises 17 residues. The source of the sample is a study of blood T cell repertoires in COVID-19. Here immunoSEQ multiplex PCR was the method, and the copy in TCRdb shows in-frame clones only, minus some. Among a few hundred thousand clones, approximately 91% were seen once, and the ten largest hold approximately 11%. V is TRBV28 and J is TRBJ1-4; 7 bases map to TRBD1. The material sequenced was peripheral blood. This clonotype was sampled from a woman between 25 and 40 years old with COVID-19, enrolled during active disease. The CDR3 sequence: CASSLRGGGLANEKLFF. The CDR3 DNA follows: TGTGCCAGCAGTTTAAGAGGGGGCGGCCTGGCTAATGAAAAACTGTTTTTT. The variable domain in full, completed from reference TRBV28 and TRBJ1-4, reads DVKVTQSSRYLVKRTGEKVFLECVQDMDHENMFWYRQDPGLGLRLIYFSYDVKMKEKGDIPEGYSVSREKKERFSLILESASTNQTSMYLCASSLRGGGLANEKLFFGSGTQLSVL.